Following are 8 T cell receptor beta chains from one sample sequenced in a study of technical replicates of blood from a handful of donors. Sequenced by immunoSEQ multiplex PCR; TCRdb stores in-frame clones only, minus some. This repertoire shows around 85,000 clones, around 94% found once; its top ten account for 0.25%. The sequencing sample was made of T cells isolated from PBMCs. The origin of the receptors is a human donor in good health.

The chain uses TRBV4-1 and TRBJ2-7; 8 nucleotides agree with TRBD2. The V gene end was trimmed by 1 base and the J gene end by 3 bases; junction bases not matched to a gene: 8. The CDR3 is 16 residues long. In germline, CDR1 is MGHRA, CDR2 YSYEKL. CDR3 coding DNA: TGCGCCAGCAGCCAAGGCGCGGGGGGAGAATACTACGAGCAGTACTTC. It yields the protein CASSQGAGGEYYEQYF.

The chain carries TRBV11-2 and TRBJ1-3; no clear D gene. Germline V CDR1 and CDR2: SGHAT, FQNNGV. V dropped 4 bases and J dropped 2 bases, with 12 bases sitting between them. This CDR3 region has 15 residues. In nucleotides, the CDR3 is TGTGCCAGCAGCTCCCTATGGTCTACTGGAAACACCATATATTTT. Protein sequence: CASSSLWSTGNTIYF.

The chain uses TRBV6-5 and TRBJ2-1; D is ambiguous. V was clipped by 4 bases and J by 0 bases, with 10 bases between them. The CDR3 has 15 residues. CDR1 is MNHEY and CDR2 is SVGAGI in the germline V gene. CDR3 nucleotides: TGTGCCAGCAGTTCGAAGCCAAGCTCCTACAATGAGCAGTTCTTC. Protein: CASSSKPSSYNEQFF.

The CDR3 region has the DNA TGTGCCAGCAGCTTAGGCCACGGTGGGAGTGAGCAGTTCTTC. Protein: CASSLGHGGSEQFF. The chain carries TRBV13 and TRBJ2-1; tentatively, D is TRBD2 (5 bases). There are 14 residues in the CDR3. V lost 0 bases, J lost 9 bases, and 12 bases lay in between. In germline, CDR1 is PRHDT, CDR2 FYEKMQ (reference sequence).

In DNA form, the CDR3 reads TGTGCCAGCAGACCTGACAGGTTGATAGATACGCAGTATTTT. As protein: CASRPDRLIDTQYF. This chain joins TRBV28 and TRBJ2-3; tentative D call: TRBD1 (6 bases). The germline gives CDR1 MDHEN, CDR2 SYDVKM. The CDR3 contains 14 residues. Between the trimmed V and J ends, which lost 6 bases and 5 bases, there was a span of 15 bases.

The chain carries TRBV7-6 and TRBJ2-2, with unresolved D. Trimming pared 0 bases from V and 6 bases from J, leaving 5 bases between. CDR1 and CDR2 (germline): SGHVS, FNYEAQ. The CDR3 is 13 amino acids. In nucleotides, the CDR3 is TGTGCCAGCAGCTTAGCCAGCGCCGGGGAGCTGTTTTTT. It codes for CASSLASAGELFF.

The chain recombines TRBV28 with TRBJ1-2, with TRBD1 matching over 10 bases. The germline gives CDR1 MDHEN, CDR2 SYDVKM. With V trimmed by 2 bases and J by 4 bases, 7 bases remained unmatched. This CDR3 has 16 amino acids. The CDR3 region is CASSLGGQGTVYGYTF. The CDR3 DNA follows: TGTGCCAGCAGTTTAGGGGGACAGGGGACGGTCTATGGCTACACCTTC.

The chain is built from TRBV19 and TRBJ2-3; 9 bases match TRBD1. The CDR3 length is 15 residues. Per the germline V gene, CDR1 is LNHDA and CDR2 is SQIVND (reference sequence). With 5 bases clipped from V and 4 bases from J, the junction kept 7 bases outside the gene matches. DNA for the CDR3: TGTGCCAGTAGTCTCGGGACAGGGTACCCAGATACGCAGTATTTT. Translation gives CASSLGTGYPDTQYF.